This T cell receptor beta chain was observed in a study of T cell repertoires in cytomegalovirus infection. Study overall: Indications came from public TCR beta signatures; they pointed to CMV infection and to a matching HLA type. Study observations and caveats: Dominating the ex vivo response were TCR beta clonotypes that were CMV-specific and HLA-C-restricted. Pooled public TCR beta family frequency picked out CMV carriers with the relevant HLA.

MiXCR was run by TCRdb on the reads, yielding one entry per CDR3 protein. The top ten hold around 8% of the sample, which has roughly 600,000 distinct CDR3 sequences, 24% seen once. This clonotype appeared a few times. Its target is unknown. This clonotype originated in a human donor in good health (CMV status not recorded). Some clones in this sample may be carry-over from other donors' samples. Source material: CD8+ T cells from PBMCs.

CDR3 amino acids: CSVDGTSGGPSYNEQFF. DNA of the CDR3: TGCAGCGTCGACGGGACTAGCGGGGGCCCCTCCTACAATGAGCAGTTCTTC. This chain connects TRBV29-1 to TRBJ2-1; 14 bases line up with TRBD2. The germline CDR1 and CDR2 sequences are SQVTM and ANQGSEA. The CDR3 consists of 17 residues. Germline trimming cut 6 bases from V and 0 bases from J; bases unmatched to any gene: 7.